The 13 T cell receptor beta chains presented below share a single source sample, sequenced in a study of shared clonotypes between healthy human individuals. Sequencing was performed with immunoSEQ multiplex PCR; in TCRdb, only in-frame clones are kept and a portion is missing. The table has some 2,400,000 clones, approximately 96% seen once. Input material: naive CD4+ T cells sorted from blood. The subset was: CD45RA+ positively selected. The receptors stem from a man younger than 35 in good health.

V and J are TRBV5-1 and TRBJ2-7; D gene ambiguous. V was trimmed by 0 bases and J by 4 bases, leaving 14 bases between them. Germline V lookup: CDR1 SGHRS, CDR2 YFSETQ. CDR3 length: 15 residues. For the CDR3, the DNA is TGCGCCAGCAGCTTGGCTAGTGGCAATGGTTACGAGCAGTACTTC. Protein: CASSLASGNGYEQYF.

This chain connects TRBV6-1 to TRBJ1-1; D remains ambiguous. This CDR3 is 14 amino acids long. Deletions cut 3 bases from V and 2 bases from J, with 10 bases between. Germline CDR1 MNHNS, CDR2 SASEGT. The CDR3 reads CASSEVQLNTEAFF. CDR3 in DNA: TGTGCCAGCAGTGAGGTACAGCTTAACACTGAAGCTTTCTTT.

The chain uses TRBV19 and TRBJ2-7, with 10 bases fitting TRBD1. In germline, CDR1 is LNHDA, CDR2 SQIVND (reference sequence). The junction had 6 bases not matched to a gene; V was cut back by 6 bases and J by 4 bases. There are 14 residues in the CDR3. CDR3 bases: TGTGCCAGTAGCGGACAGGGGGGTAAATACGAGCAGTACTTC. This gives the protein CASSGQGGKYEQYF.

A remark on this clone: This specimen includes other DNA sequences encoding the same CDR3. The CDR3 loop is CASSTGQGPTGELFF. The CDR3 DNA is TGCGCCAGCAGCACGGGACAGGGGCCCACCGGGGAGCTGTTTTTT. This chain joins TRBV5-1 and TRBJ2-2; 10 bases are a match to TRBD1. The CDR3 loop spans 15 amino acids. V lost 4 bases to trimming and J lost 4 bases; unmatched junction nucleotides: 4. Germline V gene lookup returns CDR1 SGHRS and CDR2 YFSETQ.

This chain links TRBV30 with TRBJ2-2, with 7 bases that match TRBD2. The V segment lost 4 bases and the J segment 1 base; nucleotides outside the gene matches: 9. CDR1 and CDR2 (germline): GTSNPN, SVGIG (reference sequence). CDR3 length equals 16 residues. The CDR3 loop is CAWIKVGTKNTGELFF. The CDR3 DNA reads TGTGCCTGGATTAAAGTTGGGACTAAGAACACCGGGGAGCTGTTTTTT.

This clone was counted a single time. The same CDR3 also results from other DNA sequences found in this sample. This sequence joins TRBV7-2 and TRBJ2-5, with 7 bases fitting TRBD2. This CDR3 has 15 residues. J lost 4 bases, V lost 1 base, and 6 bases had no gene match. Germline V gene data show CDR1 as SGHTA and CDR2 as FQGNSA. CDR3 bases: TGTGCCAGCAGCTTAGGTCTGGGGGGGAGAGAGACCCAGTACTTC. It is translated as CASSLGLGGRETQYF. Combining the CDR3 with reference TRBV7-2 and TRBJ2-5 gives the whole variable domain GAGVSQSPSNKVTEKGKDVELRCDPISGHTALYWYRQSLGQGLEFLIYFQGNSAPDKSGLPSDRFSAERTGGSVSTLTIQRTQQEDSAVYLCASSLGLGGRETQYFGPGTRLLVL.

J is TRBJ1-1 and V is TRBV27; D may be TRBD1 (6 bases). CDR1 MNHEY and CDR2 SMNVEV come from the germline V gene (reference sequence). The CDR3 spans 15 residues. The V gene lost 6 bases and the J gene lost 5 bases, with 19 bases spanning the gap. CDR3 in DNA: TGTGCCAGCAGGCCTACACAGGGAGCGCGAACTGAAGCTTTCTTT. This sequence encodes CASRPTQGARTEAFF.

The chain employs TRBV10-3 and TRBJ2-3; possible D gene TRBD1, 5 bases. In germline, CDR1 is ENHRY, CDR2 SYGVKD. V lost 0 bases to trimming and J lost 6 bases, with 7 bases between them. The length of the CDR3 is 13 residues. The CDR3: CAISESTVDTQYF. CDR3 nucleotide sequence: TGTGCCATCAGTGAGTCGACAGTGGATACGCAGTATTTT.

V is TRBV6-6 and J is TRBJ2-5; D may match TRBD1 or TRBD2 (5 bases each). This CDR3 comprises 13 residues. Germline V lookup: CDR1 MNHNY, CDR2 SVGAGI (reference sequence). Trimming shortened V by 7 bases and J by 5 bases, and 14 bases separated the two germline ends. CDR3 sequence: CASTEGRRETQYF. CDR3 DNA: TGTGCCAGCACCGAGGGGAGACGCGAGACCCAGTACTTC.

The rearrangement links TRBV15 to TRBJ2-7; D not certain. Germline V CDR1 and CDR2: LNHNV, YYDKDF (reference sequence). The CDR3 length is 14 residues. V was shortened by 0 bases and J by 2 bases, with 8 bases between the two germline ends. The CDR3 region has the DNA TGTGCCACCAGCAGAGAGCAAGGAACCTACGAGCAGTACTTC. Translating it yields CATSREQGTYEQYF.

The chain is built from TRBV6-6 and TRBJ2-5; D not certain. The last part of the DNA fits TRBJ2-7 better; the J call may be wrong. The CDR3 length is 13 residues. The germline V gene encodes CDR1 MNHNY and CDR2 SVGAGI (reference sequence). The CDR3 spells CASSLPPTYEQYF. CDR3 in DNA: TGTGCCAGCAGTTTGCCCCCAACCTACGAGCAGTACTTC.

The chain is built from TRBV2 and TRBJ2-4; 8 nucleotides match TRBD1. Trimming at V came to 6 bases and at J to 0 bases, leaving 1 base not matched to a gene. CDR3 size: 14 residues. Germline values: CDR1 SNHLY, CDR2 FYNNEI. The CDR3 DNA sequence: TGTGCCAGCAGAGACAGGGGAGCCAAAAACATTCAGTACTTC. It is translated as CASRDRGAKNIQYF.

A single count supports this clone. The chain combines TRBV4-1 with TRBJ2-7; TRBD1 or TRBD2 may be the D gene (5 bases each). The V gene's germline CDR1 is MGHRA and CDR2 YSYEKL. Trimming pared 4 bases from V and 2 bases from J, leaving 18 bases between. The CDR3 is 16 amino acids. The CDR3 sequence is CASSRGTGMPTYEQYF. For the CDR3, the DNA is TGCGCCAGCAGCCGAGGGACCGGGATGCCGACCTACGAGCAGTACTTC.